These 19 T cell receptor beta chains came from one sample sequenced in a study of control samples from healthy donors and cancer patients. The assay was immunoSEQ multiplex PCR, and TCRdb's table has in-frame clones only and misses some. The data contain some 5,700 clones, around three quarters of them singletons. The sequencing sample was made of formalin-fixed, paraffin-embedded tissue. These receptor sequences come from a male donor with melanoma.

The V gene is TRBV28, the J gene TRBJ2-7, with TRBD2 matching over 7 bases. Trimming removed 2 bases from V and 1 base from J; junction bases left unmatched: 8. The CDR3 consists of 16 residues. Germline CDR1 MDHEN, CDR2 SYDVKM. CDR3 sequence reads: CASSLHLAVLSYEQYF. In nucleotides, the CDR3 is TGTGCCAGCAGTTTACATCTAGCGGTTCTTTCCTACGAGCAGTACTTC.

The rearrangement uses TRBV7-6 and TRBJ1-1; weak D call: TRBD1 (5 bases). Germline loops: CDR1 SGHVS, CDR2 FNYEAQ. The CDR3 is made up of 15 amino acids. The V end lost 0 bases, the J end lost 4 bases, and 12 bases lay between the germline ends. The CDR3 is CASSLALGEGTEAFF. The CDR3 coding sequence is TGTGCCAGCAGCTTAGCGCTAGGGGAGGGCACTGAAGCTTTCTTT. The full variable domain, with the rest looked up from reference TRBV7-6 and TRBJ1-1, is GAGVSQSPRYKVTKRGQDVALRCDPISGHVSLYWYRQALGQGPEFLTYFNYEAQQDKSGLPNDRFSAERPEGSISTLTIQRTEQRDSAMYRCASSLALGEGTEAFFGQGTRLTVV.

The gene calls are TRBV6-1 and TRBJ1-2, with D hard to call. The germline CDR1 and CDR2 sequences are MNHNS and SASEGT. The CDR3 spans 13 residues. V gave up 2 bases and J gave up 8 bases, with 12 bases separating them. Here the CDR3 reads CASSELVGKGYTF. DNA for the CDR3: TGTGCCAGCAGTGAACTAGTAGGAAAAGGCTACACCTTC.

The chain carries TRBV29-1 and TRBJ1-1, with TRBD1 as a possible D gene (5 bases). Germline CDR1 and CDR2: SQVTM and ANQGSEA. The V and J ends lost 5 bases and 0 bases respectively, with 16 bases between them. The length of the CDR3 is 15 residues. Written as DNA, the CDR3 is TGCAGCGTTCAAGCTGGGTGGGGGATGAACACTGAAGCTTTCTTT. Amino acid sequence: CSVQAGWGMNTEAFF.

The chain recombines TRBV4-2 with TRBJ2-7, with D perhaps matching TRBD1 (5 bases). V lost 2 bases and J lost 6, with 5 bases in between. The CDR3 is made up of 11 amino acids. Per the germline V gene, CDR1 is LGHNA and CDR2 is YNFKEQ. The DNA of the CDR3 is TGTGCCAGCAGCCAAAGGGGCGAGCAGTACTTC. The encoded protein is CASSQRGEQYF.

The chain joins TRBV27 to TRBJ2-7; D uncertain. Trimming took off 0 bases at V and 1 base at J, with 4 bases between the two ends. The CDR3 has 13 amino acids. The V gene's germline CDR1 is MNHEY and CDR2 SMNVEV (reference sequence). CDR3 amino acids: CASSLSRSYEQYF. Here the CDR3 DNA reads TGTGCCAGCAGTTTATCTAGATCCTACGAGCAGTACTTC.

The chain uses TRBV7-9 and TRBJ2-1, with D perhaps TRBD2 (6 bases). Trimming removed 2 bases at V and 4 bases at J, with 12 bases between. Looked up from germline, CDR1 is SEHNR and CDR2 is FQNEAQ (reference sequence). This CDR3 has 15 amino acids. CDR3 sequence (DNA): TGTGCCAGCAGCTTATTCGGGAGAGGGTACAATGAGCAGTTCTTC. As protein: CASSLFGRGYNEQFF.

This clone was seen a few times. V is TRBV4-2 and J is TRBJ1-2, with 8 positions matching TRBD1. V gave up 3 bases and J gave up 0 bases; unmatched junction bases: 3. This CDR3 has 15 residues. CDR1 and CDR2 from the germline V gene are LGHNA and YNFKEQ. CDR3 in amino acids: CASSQGQAPNYGYTF. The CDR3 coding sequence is TGTGCCAGCAGCCAGGGACAGGCACCTAACTATGGCTACACCTTC.

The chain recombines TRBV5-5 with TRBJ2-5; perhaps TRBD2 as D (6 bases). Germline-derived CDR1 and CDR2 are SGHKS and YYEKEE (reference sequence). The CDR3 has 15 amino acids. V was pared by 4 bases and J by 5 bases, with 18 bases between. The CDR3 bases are TGTGCCAGCAGCCCAGGGACTCAACCGATGGAGACCCAGTACTTC. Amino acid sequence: CASSPGTQPMETQYF.

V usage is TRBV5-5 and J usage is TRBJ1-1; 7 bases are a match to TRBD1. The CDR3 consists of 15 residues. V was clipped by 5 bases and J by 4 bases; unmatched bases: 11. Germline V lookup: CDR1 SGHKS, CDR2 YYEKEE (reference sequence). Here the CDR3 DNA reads TGTGCCAGCAGGCCACGAGGGGGCTCGGGCACTGAAGCTTTCTTT. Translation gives CASRPRGGSGTEAFF.

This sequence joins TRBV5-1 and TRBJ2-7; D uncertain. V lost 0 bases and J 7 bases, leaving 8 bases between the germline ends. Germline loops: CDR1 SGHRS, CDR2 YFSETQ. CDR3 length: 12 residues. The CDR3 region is CASSLEFGEQYF. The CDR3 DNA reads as TGCGCCAGCAGCTTGGAGTTCGGGGAGCAGTACTTC. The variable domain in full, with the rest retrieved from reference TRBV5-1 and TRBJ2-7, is KAGVTQTPRYLIKTRGQQVTLSCSPISGHRSVSWYQQTPGQGLQFLFEYFSETQRNKGNFPGRFSGRQFSNSRSEMNVSTLELGDSALYLCASSLEFGEQYFGPGTRLTVT.

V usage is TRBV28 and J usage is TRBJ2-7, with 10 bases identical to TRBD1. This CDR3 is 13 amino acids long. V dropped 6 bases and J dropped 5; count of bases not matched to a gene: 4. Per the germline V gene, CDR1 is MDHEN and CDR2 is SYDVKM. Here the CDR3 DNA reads TGTGCCAGCAGAAGACAGGGGGCCAACGAGCAGTACTTC. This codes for CASRRQGANEQYF.

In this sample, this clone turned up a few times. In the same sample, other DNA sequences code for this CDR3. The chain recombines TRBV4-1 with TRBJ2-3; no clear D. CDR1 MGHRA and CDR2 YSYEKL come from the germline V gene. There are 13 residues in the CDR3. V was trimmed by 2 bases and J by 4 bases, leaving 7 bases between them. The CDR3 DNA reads TGCGCCAGCAGCCAAAGGGTTTCAGATACGCAGTATTTT. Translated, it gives CASSQRVSDTQYF.

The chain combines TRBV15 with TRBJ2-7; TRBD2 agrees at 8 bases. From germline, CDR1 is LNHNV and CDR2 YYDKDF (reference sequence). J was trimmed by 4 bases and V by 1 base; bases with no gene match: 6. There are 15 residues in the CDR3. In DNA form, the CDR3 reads TGTGCCACCAGCAGAGTTAGCGGGGAAAGATACGAGCAGTACTTC. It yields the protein CATSRVSGERYEQYF. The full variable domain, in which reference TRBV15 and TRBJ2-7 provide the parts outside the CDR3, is DAMVIQNPRYQVTQFGKPVTLSCSQTLNHNVMYWYQQKSSQAPKLLFHYYDKDFNNEADTPDNFQSRRPNTSFCFLDIRSPGLGDTAMYLCATSRVSGERYEQYFGPGTRLTVT.

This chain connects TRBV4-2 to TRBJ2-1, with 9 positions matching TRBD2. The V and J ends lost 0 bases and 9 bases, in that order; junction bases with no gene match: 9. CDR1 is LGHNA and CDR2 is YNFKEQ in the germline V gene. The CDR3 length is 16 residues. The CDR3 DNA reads TGTGCCAGCAGCCAAGATCAACGTAGCGGGAGCATTGAGCAGTTCTTC. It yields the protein CASSQDQRSGSIEQFF.

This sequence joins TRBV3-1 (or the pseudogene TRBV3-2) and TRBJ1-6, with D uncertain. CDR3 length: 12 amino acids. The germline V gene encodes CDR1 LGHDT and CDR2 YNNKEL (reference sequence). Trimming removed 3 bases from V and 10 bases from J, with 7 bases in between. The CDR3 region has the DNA TGTGCCAGCAGCCAGAGAATCTCACCCCTCCACTTT. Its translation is CASSQRISPLHF.

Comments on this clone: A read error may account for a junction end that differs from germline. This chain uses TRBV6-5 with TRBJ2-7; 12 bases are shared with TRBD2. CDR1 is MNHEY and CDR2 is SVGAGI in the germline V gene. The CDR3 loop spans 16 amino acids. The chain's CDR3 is CASSSGTGLFLAGGPF. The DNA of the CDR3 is TGTGCCAGCAGTTCCGGGACAGGGCTCTTCCTAGCGGGAGGGCCGTTC.

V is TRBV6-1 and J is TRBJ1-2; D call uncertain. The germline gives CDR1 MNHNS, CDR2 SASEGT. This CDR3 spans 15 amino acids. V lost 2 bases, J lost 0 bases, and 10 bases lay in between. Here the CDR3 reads CASSERSGANYGYTF. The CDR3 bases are TGTGCCAGCAGTGAAAGGTCAGGAGCTAACTATGGCTACACCTTC.

CDR3 coding DNA: TGTGCCAGCAGTACAGTTTCCCCTAATGAAAAACTGTTTTTT. Protein product: CASSTVSPNEKLFF. The V and J genes are TRBV28 and TRBJ1-4; D gene uncertain. V was trimmed by 5 bases and J by 3 bases, leaving 10 bases between them. CDR1 and CDR2 from the germline V gene are MDHEN and SYDVKM. The CDR3 sequence is 14 residues long.